This TCR beta chain came from a study of blood T cells in healthy people across ages. The study recruited healthy Caucasian donors from Russia who were aged roughly 6 to 95. A sample-barcoded 5' primer and a J-beta primer mix were used in a second PCR of about 6 to 12 cycles. Sequencing of every sample gave 3 million or more CDR3-containing paired-end reads. TCRdb analysed the 5' RACE reads with MiXCR anew, one entry per CDR3 protein. Altogether roughly 800,000 distinct CDR3 sequences are present, about 48% being singletons, with the ten largest covering roughly 37%. As to this clonotype: The antigen is unknown.

Findings of the study overall: More naive CD4+ cells and higher diversity were found in long-lived than in aged donors.

Material for sequencing was blood. The source of this sequence is a man aged 80 or over in good health.

CDR3 protein: CSAGQYNEQYF. CDR3 nucleotide sequence: TGCAGTGCTGGACAGTACAATGAGCAGTACTTC. The chain couples TRBV20-1 to TRBJ2-1, with a weak D call TRBD1 (6 bases). Matching the DNA end better, TRBJ2-7 makes the J call doubtful. The CDR3 has 11 amino acids. The V gene's germline CDR1 is DFQATT and CDR2 SNEGSKA (reference sequence).